This T cell receptor (beta chain) was obtained from a study of cytomegalovirus exposure and HLA in healthy donors. General study findings and limits: Earlier analysis looked at TCR beta V segments, and most were productive about 90% or about 30% of the time. The dataset shows that most TCR sequences were rare, while some public TCRs occurred in many donors. Based on reports, TCR beta sequences accurately predicted HLA-A and HLA-B alleles for most subjects.

Comments on this clone: Its antigen is still unknown.

Germline values: CDR1 SGHTA, CDR2 FQGNSA. The CDR3 has 14 residues. V lost 2 bases and J lost 3; bases outside the gene matches: 2. PCR used 60 Vbeta primers and 13 Jbeta primers. Clones were read by immunoSEQ multiplex PCR, and TCRdb kept only the in-frame ones, dropping some. The sample contains 150,000 to 200,000 clones, 60% to 80% of which appear only once. Sequencing was carried out using PBMCs. This sequence originates from a man over 45 in good health and CMV-seropositive. The chain carries TRBV7-2 and TRBJ2-7; 9 bases are a match to TRBD2. CDR3 DNA: TGTGCCAGCAGCTTACTAGCGGGGAGCTACGAGCAGTACTTC. Residues: CASSLLAGSYEQYF.